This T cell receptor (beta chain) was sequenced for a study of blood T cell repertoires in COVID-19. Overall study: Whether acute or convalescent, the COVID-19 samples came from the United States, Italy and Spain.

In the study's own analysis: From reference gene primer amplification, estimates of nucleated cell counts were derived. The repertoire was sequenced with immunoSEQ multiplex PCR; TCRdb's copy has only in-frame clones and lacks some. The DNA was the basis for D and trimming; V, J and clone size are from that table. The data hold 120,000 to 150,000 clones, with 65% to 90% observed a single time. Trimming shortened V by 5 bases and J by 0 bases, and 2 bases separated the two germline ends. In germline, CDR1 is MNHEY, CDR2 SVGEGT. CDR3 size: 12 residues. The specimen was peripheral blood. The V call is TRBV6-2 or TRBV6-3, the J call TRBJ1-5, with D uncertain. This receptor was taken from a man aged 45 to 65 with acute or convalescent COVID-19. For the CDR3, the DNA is TGTGCCAGCAGTCTTAGCAATCAGCCCCAGCATTTT. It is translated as CASSLSNQPQHF.